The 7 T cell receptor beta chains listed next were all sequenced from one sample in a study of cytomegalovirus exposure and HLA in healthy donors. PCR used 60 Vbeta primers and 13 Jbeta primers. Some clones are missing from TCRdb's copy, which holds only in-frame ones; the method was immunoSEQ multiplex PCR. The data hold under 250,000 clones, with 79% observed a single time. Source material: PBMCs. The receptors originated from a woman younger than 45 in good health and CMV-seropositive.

DNA of the CDR3: TGCGCCAGCAGCCCCGACAGGGGGCAAGGAGAGACCCAGTACTTC. This codes for CASSPDRGQGETQYF. This sequence joins TRBV5-1 and TRBJ2-5, with 10 bases fitting TRBD1. The CDR3 length is 15 residues. Germline V CDR1 and CDR2: SGHRS, YFSETQ. The ends lost 4 bases at V and 4 bases at J; junction bases unmatched: 7. The entire variable domain, with the rest obtained from reference TRBV5-1 and TRBJ2-5, is as follows: KAGVTQTPRYLIKTRGQQVTLSCSPISGHRSVSWYQQTPGQGLQFLFEYFSETQRNKGNFPGRFSGRQFSNSRSEMNVSTLELGDSALYLCASSPDRGQGETQYFGPGTRLLVL.

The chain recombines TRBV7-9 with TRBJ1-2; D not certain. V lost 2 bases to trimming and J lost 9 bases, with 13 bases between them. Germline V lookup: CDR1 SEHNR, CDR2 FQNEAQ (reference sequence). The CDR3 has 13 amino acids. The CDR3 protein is CASSLTRENRYTF. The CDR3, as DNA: TGTGCCAGCAGCTTAACGCGCGAAAATCGCTACACCTTC.

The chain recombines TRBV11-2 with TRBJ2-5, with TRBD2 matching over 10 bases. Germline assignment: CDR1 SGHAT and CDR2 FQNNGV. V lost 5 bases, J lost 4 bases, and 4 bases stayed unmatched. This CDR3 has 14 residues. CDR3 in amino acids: CASSPRLAGETQYF. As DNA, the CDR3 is TGTGCCAGCAGCCCCCGACTAGCGGGAGAGACCCAGTACTTC.

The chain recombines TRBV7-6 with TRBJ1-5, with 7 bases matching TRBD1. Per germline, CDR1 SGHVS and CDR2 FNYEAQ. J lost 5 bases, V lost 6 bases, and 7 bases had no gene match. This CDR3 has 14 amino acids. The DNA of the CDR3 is TGTGCCAGCAGTGTCCGGGACAGCGATCAGCCCCAGCATTTT. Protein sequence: CASSVRDSDQPQHF. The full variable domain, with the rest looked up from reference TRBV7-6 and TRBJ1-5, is GAGVSQSPRYKVTKRGQDVALRCDPISGHVSLYWYRQALGQGPEFLTYFNYEAQQDKSGLPNDRFSAERPEGSISTLTIQRTEQRDSAMYRCASSVRDSDQPQHFGDGTRLSIL.

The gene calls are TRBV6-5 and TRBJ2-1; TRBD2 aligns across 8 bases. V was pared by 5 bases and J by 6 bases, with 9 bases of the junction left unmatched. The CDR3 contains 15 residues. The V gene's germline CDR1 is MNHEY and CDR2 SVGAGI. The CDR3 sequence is CASSRSSGSSNEQFF. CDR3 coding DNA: TGTGCCAGCAGTAGGTCTAGCGGGTCTAGCAATGAGCAGTTCTTC.

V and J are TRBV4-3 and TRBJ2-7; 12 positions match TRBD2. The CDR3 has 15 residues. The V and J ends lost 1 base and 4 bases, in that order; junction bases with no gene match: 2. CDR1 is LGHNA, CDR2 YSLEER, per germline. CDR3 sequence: CASSQVLAGGYEQYF. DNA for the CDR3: TGCGCCAGCAGCCAAGTACTAGCGGGGGGTTACGAGCAGTACTTC.

The CDR3 nucleotides read TGCGCCAGCAGCTCCAACTACGAGCAGTACTTC. It specifies CASSSNYEQYF. The J gene is TRBJ2-7, the V gene TRBV5-1; no clear D gene. The CDR3 spans 11 residues. Germline V gene data show CDR1 as SGHRS and CDR2 as YFSETQ. V dropped 3 bases and J dropped 3 bases, with 4 bases sitting between them. Drawing the rest from reference TRBV5-1 and TRBJ2-7, the complete variable domain is KAGVTQTPRYLIKTRGQQVTLSCSPISGHRSVSWYQQTPGQGLQFLFEYFSETQRNKGNFPGRFSGRQFSNSRSEMNVSTLELGDSALYLCASSSNYEQYFGPGTRLTVT.